Listed here are 25 T cell receptor beta chains from one sample, sequenced in a study of blood T cell repertoires in COVID-19. Libraries were prepared by immunoSEQ multiplex PCR; TCRdb keeps only in-frame clonotypes and omits some of them. This sample has about 260,000 clones, with about 85% found just once. The sample was peripheral blood. Receptors were obtained from a human donor in a cohort sampled during active COVID-19.

In DNA form, the CDR3 reads TGTGCCAGCAGCCGTTACGGACAGGGAGTTCTGCCCAACGTCCTGACTTTC. As protein: CASSRYGQGVLPNVLTF. The chain recombines TRBV7-2 with TRBJ2-6; TRBD1 aligns across 8 bases. J gave up 8 bases and V 5 bases, and 14 bases lay outside the gene matches. CDR3 length: 17 amino acids. Germline V gene lookup returns CDR1 SGHTA and CDR2 FQGNSA.

The chain uses TRBV6-2 or TRBV6-3 and TRBJ2-2; a possible D gene is TRBD2 (6 bases). CDR1 and CDR2 (germline): MNHEY, SVGEGT. V was shortened by 6 bases and J by 4 bases, with 12 bases between the two germline ends. CDR3 size: 14 residues. The CDR3 loop reads CASSRLVGTGELFF. The CDR3 DNA sequence: TGTGCCAGCAGCCGACTAGTGGGCACCGGGGAGCTGTTTTTT.

This chain links TRBV5-6 with TRBJ2-5; 14 bases line up with TRBD2. The length of the CDR3 is 15 residues. The V gene's germline CDR1 is SGHDT and CDR2 YYEEEE. Unmatched junction bases numbered 4, after V lost 4 bases and J lost 5 bases. The DNA of the CDR3 is TGTGCCAGCAGCCTCGGACTAGCGGGAGGCGAGACCCAGTACTTC. Its protein is CASSLGLAGGETQYF.

The rearrangement uses TRBV16 and TRBJ1-1; D may be TRBD1 (6 bases). V lost 4 bases and J lost 1, with 10 bases in between. This CDR3 has 14 amino acids. Germline CDR1 and CDR2: KGHSY and FQNENV. The CDR3 nucleotides are TGTGCCAGCAGCCTAAACAGGGCGAACACTGAAGCTTTCTTT. Translated, it gives CASSLNRANTEAFF. The full variable domain, rest sourced from reference TRBV16 and TRBJ1-1, is GEEVAQTPKHLVRGEGQKAKLYCAPIKGHSYVFWYQQVLKNEFKFLISFQNENVFDETGMPKERFSAKCLPNSPCSLEIQATKLEDSAVYFCASSLNRANTEAFFGQGTRLTVV.

The chain uses TRBV19 and TRBJ2-3; D is perhaps TRBD2 (5 bases). Germline V gene sequence: CDR1 LNHDA, CDR2 SQIVND (reference sequence). The ends were cut back, 8 bases at V and 1 base at J, with 10 bases in the middle. This CDR3 has 13 residues. The CDR3 region has the DNA TGTGCCAGTGAGGGCCACCGCACAGATACGCAGTATTTT. Amino acid sequence: CASEGHRTDTQYF.

This sequence joins TRBV5-4 and TRBJ1-1; no firm D call. V dropped 0 bases and J dropped 2 bases, with 8 bases sitting between them. Germline V gene data show CDR1 as SGHNT and CDR2 as YYREEE (reference sequence). The CDR3 runs 14 residues. The CDR3 coding sequence is TGTGCCAGCAGCTTGGCCGCGCAAAACACTGAAGCTTTCTTT. It codes for CASSLAAQNTEAFF.

The chain joins TRBV4-2 to TRBJ1-2, with 12 bases fitting TRBD1. The CDR3 loop spans 14 amino acids. Germline assignment: CDR1 LGHNA and CDR2 YNFKEQ. J was trimmed by 8 bases and V by 4 bases; bases with no gene match: 5. DNA of the CDR3: TGTGCCAGCAGCCCGGGACAGGGGGCGTCCGGCTACACCTTC. Translated: CASSPGQGASGYTF.

This rearrangement joins TRBV29-1 to TRBJ2-1; TRBD2 matches 10 bases. The junction had 11 bases not matched to a gene; V was cut back by 5 bases and J by 4 bases. CDR1 is SQVTM, CDR2 ANQGSEA, per germline. The length of the CDR3 is 16 residues. The CDR3 loop reads CSVPTSGTGEYNEQFF. The CDR3 DNA is TGCAGCGTTCCTACTAGCGGGACTGGGGAATACAATGAGCAGTTCTTC.

The genes are TRBV12-5 and TRBJ1-1; 8 nucleotides line up with TRBD1. CDR1 LGHNT and CDR2 FRNRAP come from the germline V gene. Trimming cost V 0 bases and J 1 base; bases outside gene matches: 7. The CDR3 is 17 amino acids. CDR3 nucleotide sequence: TGTGCTAGTGGTTTGGTGCTCTCAGGGGGCTGGAACACTGAAGCTTTCTTT. Translating it yields CASGLVLSGGWNTEAFF.

V usage is TRBV5-1 and J usage is TRBJ2-4, with D unresolved. Germline V gene data show CDR1 as SGHRS and CDR2 as YFSETQ. The CDR3 is made up of 15 amino acids. Trimming stripped 2 bases from V and 4 bases from J, with 13 bases between. The CDR3 reads CASSLGTRQKNIQYF. The CDR3 coding sequence is TGCGCCAGCAGCTTAGGTACGCGGCAAAAAAACATTCAGTACTTC.

The chain links TRBV18 to TRBJ2-7; D not resolved. Between the trimmed V and J ends, which lost 3 bases and 6 bases, there was a span of 12 bases. Per germline, CDR1 KGHSH and CDR2 LQKENI. CDR3 length: 13 residues. Written as DNA, the CDR3 is TGTGCCAGCTCACCGGCGGCTACGCGCGAGCAGTACTTC. As protein: CASSPAATREQYF. The entire variable domain, with the rest obtained from reference TRBV18 and TRBJ2-7, is as follows: NAGVMQNPRHLVRRRGQEARLRCSPMKGHSHVYWYRQLPEEGLKFMVYLQKENIIDESGMPKERFSAEFPKEGPSILRIQQVVRGDSAAYFCASSPAATREQYFGPGTRLTVT.

J is TRBJ2-2 and V is TRBV7-2, with TRBD1 as a possible D gene (5 bases). The CDR3 consists of 15 residues. CDR1 SGHTA and CDR2 FQGNSA come from the germline V gene. Trimming pared 5 bases from V and 7 bases from J, leaving 17 bases between. The CDR3 DNA reads TGTGCCAGCAGCGCCAGCTCCAGGGTCGGCGGGGAGCTGTTTTTT. This codes for CASSASSRVGGELFF.

The sample holds a few counts of this clone. This sample includes further DNA sequences coding for the same CDR3. The J gene is TRBJ2-7, the V gene TRBV6-5; TRBD2 matches at 7 bases. The germline V gene encodes CDR1 MNHEY and CDR2 SVGAGI. J lost 0 bases, V lost 7 bases, and 6 bases had no gene match. The CDR3 extends over 14 amino acids. CDR3 DNA sequence: TGTGCCAGCACCCTGGGGGGGAGCTCCTACGAGCAGTACTTC. Protein product: CASTLGGSSYEQYF.

The V and J genes are TRBV10-3 and TRBJ1-2, with D possibly being TRBD1 (6 bases). Germline V gene lookup returns CDR1 ENHRY and CDR2 SYGVKD. Trimming took off 7 bases at V and 8 bases at J, with 17 bases between the two ends. This CDR3 region has 13 residues. In DNA form, the CDR3 reads TGTGCCATCATGGGTCAGGGGTGGGAAGGCTACACCTTC. It yields the protein CAIMGQGWEGYTF.

This clone was seen only a few times. The chain employs TRBV5-1 and TRBJ2-1; possibly TRBD2 for D (6 bases). Trimming cost V 0 bases and J 6 bases, with 16 bases left between them. The CDR3 consists of 16 residues. Looked up from germline, CDR1 is SGHRS and CDR2 is YFSETQ. The chain's CDR3 is CASSLAPGGAGNEQFF. The CDR3 coding sequence is TGCGCCAGCAGCTTGGCACCAGGAGGAGCGGGCAATGAGCAGTTCTTC.

This clone turned up a few times. This rearrangement joins TRBV11-2 to TRBJ1-1; D gene ambiguous. The V end was cut by 3 bases, the J end by 7 bases, with 9 bases between. Germline V CDR1 and CDR2: SGHAT, FQNNGV. There are 12 residues in the CDR3. The CDR3 sequence is CASSFNRDEAFF. In DNA form, the CDR3 reads TGTGCCAGCAGCTTTAACAGAGATGAAGCTTTCTTT.

The V and J genes are TRBV3-1 (or the pseudogene TRBV3-2) and TRBJ1-3; no reliable D call. The CDR3 contains 14 residues. The germline CDR1 and CDR2 sequences are LGHDT and YNNKEL (reference sequence). Trimming took off 4 bases at V and 4 bases at J, with 11 bases between the two ends. The DNA of the CDR3 is TGTGCCAGCAGCCCCAAGAGCTCCGGAAACACCATATATTTT. Residues: CASSPKSSGNTIYF.

J is TRBJ2-3 and V is TRBV2, with TRBD2 as a possible D gene (6 bases). Per the germline V gene, CDR1 is SNHLY and CDR2 is FYNNEI. The CDR3 is 12 residues long. The V end was cut by 10 bases, the J end by 1 base, with 9 bases between. CDR3 sequence reads: CATSSGTDTQYF. The CDR3 nucleotides are TGTGCCACTTCTAGCGGCACAGATACGCAGTATTTT.

This clone was found once. The V and J genes are TRBV19 and TRBJ1-2; the match to TRBD1 covers 8 bases. Trimming took 9 bases from V and 7 from J; bases not matched to a gene: 10. This CDR3 has 13 residues. Germline V CDR1 and CDR2: LNHDA, SQIVND (reference sequence). CDR3 DNA: TGTGCCAGCTCCTTTCAGGGGGCGCGTGGCTACACCTTC. It codes for CASSFQGARGYTF.

Written as DNA, the CDR3 is TGTGCCAGCAGCTGGCACAGGATTGTGCCCTACGAGCAGTACTTC. Its protein is CASSWHRIVPYEQYF. The chain links TRBV7-9 to TRBJ2-7, with TRBD1 as a possible D gene (5 bases). Per the germline V gene, CDR1 is SEHNR and CDR2 is FQNEAQ (reference sequence). CDR3 length equals 15 residues. V lost 4 bases to trimming and J lost 2 bases, with 15 bases between them.

The J gene is TRBJ2-5, the V gene TRBV27; TRBD1 matches at 9 bases. CDR1 MNHEY and CDR2 SMNVEV come from the germline V gene (reference sequence). The CDR3 runs to 16 residues. Trimming at V came to 7 bases and at J to 5 bases, leaving 14 bases not matched to a gene. The CDR3 DNA reads as TGTGCCAGCAAAGCCTCGGGACAGGGTAACTGGGAGACCCAGTACTTC. This encodes CASKASGQGNWETQYF.

The V and J genes are TRBV9 and TRBJ2-1; 7 bases map to TRBD2. After removal of 0 bases from V and 8 bases from J, the junction contained 8 bases not matched to a gene. CDR1 and CDR2 (germline): SGDLS, YYNGEE. CDR3 length: 15 residues. The CDR3 bases are TGTGCCAGCAGCGTAGAGGTGGGAGGGCTTGATGAGCAGTTCTTC. Translated, it gives CASSVEVGGLDEQFF.

The chain couples TRBV6-1 to TRBJ1-4, with a weak D call TRBD1 (5 bases). Germline CDR1 and CDR2: MNHNS and SASEGT. The V gene lost 2 bases and the J gene lost 4 bases, with 11 bases spanning the gap. The CDR3 has 15 residues. The DNA of the CDR3 is TGTGCCAGCAGTGAACTGGGGCCCTATAATGAAAAACTGTTTTTT. Translated, it gives CASSELGPYNEKLFF.

The V and J genes are TRBV7-9 and TRBJ2-1, with 10 bases lining up with TRBD2. The length of the CDR3 is 18 residues. Germline lookup yields CDR1 SEHNR and CDR2 FQNEAQ (reference sequence). With V trimmed by 3 bases and J by 2 bases, 10 bases remained unmatched. DNA for the CDR3: TGTGCCAGCAGCTTGGCTAGCGGGAGAACCGCCACCTACAATGAGCAGTTCTTC. It encodes CASSLASGRTATYNEQFF.

The rearrangement links TRBV28 to TRBJ2-5, with 13 bases fitting TRBD2. In germline, CDR1 is MDHEN, CDR2 SYDVKM. The CDR3 loop spans 16 amino acids. The ends lost 5 bases at V and 2 bases at J; junction bases unmatched: 5. CDR3 DNA sequence: TGTGCCAGCAGTCGGGGACTAGCGGGACTACAAGAGACCCAGTACTTC. Protein sequence: CASSRGLAGLQETQYF. The full variable domain, its missing parts supplied by reference TRBV28 and TRBJ2-5, is DVKVTQSSRYLVKRTGEKVFLECVQDMDHENMFWYRQDPGLGLRLIYFSYDVKMKEKGDIPEGYSVSREKKERFSLILESASTNQTSMYLCASSRGLAGLQETQYFGPGTRLLVL.